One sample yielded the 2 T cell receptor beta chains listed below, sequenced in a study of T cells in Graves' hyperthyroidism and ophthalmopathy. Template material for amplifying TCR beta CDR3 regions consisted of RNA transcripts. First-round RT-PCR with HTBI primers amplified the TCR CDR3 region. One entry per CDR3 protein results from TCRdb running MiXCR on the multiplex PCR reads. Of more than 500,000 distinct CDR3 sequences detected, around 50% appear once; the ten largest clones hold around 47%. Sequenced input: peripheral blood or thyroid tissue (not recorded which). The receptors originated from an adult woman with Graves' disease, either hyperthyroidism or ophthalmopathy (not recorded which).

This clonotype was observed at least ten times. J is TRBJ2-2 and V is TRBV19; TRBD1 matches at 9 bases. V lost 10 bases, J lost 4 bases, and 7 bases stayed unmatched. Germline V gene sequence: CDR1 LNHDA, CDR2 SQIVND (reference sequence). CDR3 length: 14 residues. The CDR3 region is CATNPGQGTGELFF. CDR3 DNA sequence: TGTGCCACGAACCCGGGACAGGGCACCGGGGAGCTGTTTTTT.

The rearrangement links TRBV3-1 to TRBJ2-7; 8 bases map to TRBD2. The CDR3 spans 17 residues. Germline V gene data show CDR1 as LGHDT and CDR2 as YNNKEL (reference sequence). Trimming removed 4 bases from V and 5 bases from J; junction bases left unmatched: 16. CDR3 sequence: CASSPLTSGLKVNEQYF. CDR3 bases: TGTGCCAGCAGCCCCCTAACTAGCGGACTTAAGGTGAACGAGCAGTACTTC.